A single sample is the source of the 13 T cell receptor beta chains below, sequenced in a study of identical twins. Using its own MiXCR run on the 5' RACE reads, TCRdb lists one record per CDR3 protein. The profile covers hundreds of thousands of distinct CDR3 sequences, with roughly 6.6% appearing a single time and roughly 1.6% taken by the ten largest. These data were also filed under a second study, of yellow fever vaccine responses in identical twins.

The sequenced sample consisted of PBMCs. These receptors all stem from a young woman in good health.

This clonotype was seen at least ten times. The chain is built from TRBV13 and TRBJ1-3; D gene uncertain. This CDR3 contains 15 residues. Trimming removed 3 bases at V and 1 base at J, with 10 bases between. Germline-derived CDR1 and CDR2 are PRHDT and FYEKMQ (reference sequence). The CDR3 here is CASSFLGVSGNTIYF. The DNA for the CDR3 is TGTGCCAGCAGCTTCCTCGGGGTTTCTGGAAACACCATATATTTT. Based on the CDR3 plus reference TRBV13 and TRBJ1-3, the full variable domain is AAGVIQSPRHLIKEKRETATLKCYPIPRHDTVYWYQQGPGQDPQFLISFYEKMQSDKGSIPDRFSAQQFSDYHSELNMSSLELGDSALYFCASSFLGVSGNTIYFGEGSWLTVV.

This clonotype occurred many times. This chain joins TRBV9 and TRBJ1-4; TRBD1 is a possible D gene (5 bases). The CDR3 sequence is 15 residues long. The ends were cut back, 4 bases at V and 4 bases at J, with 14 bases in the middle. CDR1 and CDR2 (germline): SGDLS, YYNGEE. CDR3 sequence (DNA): TGTGCCAGCAGCCATGGGACCGACAATAATGAAAAACTGTTTTTT. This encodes CASSHGTDNNEKLFF.

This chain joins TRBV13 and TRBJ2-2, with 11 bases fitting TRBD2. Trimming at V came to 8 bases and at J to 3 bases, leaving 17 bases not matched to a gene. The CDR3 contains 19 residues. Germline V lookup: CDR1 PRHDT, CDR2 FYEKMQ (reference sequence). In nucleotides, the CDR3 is TGTGCCAGCTGCCCTACCCCGGCTAGCGGGGGGCCCTACACCGGGGAGCTGTTTTTT. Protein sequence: CASCPTPASGGPYTGELFF.

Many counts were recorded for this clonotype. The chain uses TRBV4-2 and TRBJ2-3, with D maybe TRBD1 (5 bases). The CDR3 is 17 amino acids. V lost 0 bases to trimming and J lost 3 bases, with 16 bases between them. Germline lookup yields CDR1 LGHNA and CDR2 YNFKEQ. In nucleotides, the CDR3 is TGTGCCAGCAGCCAAGATTGGCAGGGTGGTTTGACAGATACGCAGTATTTT. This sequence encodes CASSQDWQGGLTDTQYF.

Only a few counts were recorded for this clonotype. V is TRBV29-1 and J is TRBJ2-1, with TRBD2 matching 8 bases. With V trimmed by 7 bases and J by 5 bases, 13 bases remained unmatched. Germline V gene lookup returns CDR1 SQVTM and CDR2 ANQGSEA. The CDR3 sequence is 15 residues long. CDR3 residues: CSGRPLAGTNNEQFF. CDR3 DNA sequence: TGCAGCGGCCGACCTCTAGCGGGTACCAACAATGAGCAGTTCTTC.

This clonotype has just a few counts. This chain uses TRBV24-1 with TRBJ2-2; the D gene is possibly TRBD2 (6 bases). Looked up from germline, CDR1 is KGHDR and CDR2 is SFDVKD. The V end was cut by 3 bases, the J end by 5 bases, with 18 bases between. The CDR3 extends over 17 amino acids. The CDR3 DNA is TGTGCCACCAGTGATCCTTCGGACTTCCGGGGGACCGGGGAGCTGTTTTTT. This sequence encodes CATSDPSDFRGTGELFF.

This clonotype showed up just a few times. The CDR3 loop is CSVVPGINNEQFF. DNA for the CDR3: TGCAGCGTTGTACCCGGGATTAACAATGAGCAGTTCTTC. This chain uses TRBV29-1 with TRBJ2-1; D might be TRBD2 (5 bases). V was clipped by 4 bases and J by 5 bases, with 12 bases between them. Germline V gives CDR1 SQVTM, CDR2 ANQGSEA. The length of the CDR3 is 13 residues.

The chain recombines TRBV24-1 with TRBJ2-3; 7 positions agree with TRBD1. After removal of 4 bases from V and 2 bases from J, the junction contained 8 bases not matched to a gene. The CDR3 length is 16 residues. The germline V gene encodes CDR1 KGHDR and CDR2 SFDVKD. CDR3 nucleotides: TGTGCCACCAGTGAGGCCGGGACAGCCCTCACAGATACGCAGTATTTT. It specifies CATSEAGTALTDTQYF.

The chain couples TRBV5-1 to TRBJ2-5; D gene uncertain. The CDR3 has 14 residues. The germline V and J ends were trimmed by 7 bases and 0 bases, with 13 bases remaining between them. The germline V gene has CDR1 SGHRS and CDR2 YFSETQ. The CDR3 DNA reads TGCGCCAGCGCGCTAAAACTTAACCAAGAGACCCAGTACTTC. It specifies CASALKLNQETQYF.

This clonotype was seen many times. The CDR3 sequence: CASSLKPGGGSYEQYF. In DNA form, the CDR3 reads TGTGCCAGCAGCTTAAAACCAGGGGGGGGCTCCTACGAGCAGTACTTC. This chain links TRBV7-8 with TRBJ2-7; D is tentatively TRBD1 or TRBD2 (7 bases each). The CDR3 loop spans 16 amino acids. V was cut by 2 bases and J by 0 bases, with 14 bases left in between. The germline V gene encodes CDR1 SGHVS and CDR2 FQNEAQ.

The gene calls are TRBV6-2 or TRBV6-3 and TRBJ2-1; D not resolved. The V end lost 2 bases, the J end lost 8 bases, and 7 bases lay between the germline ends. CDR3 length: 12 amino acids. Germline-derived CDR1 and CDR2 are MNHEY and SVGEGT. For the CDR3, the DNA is TGTGCCAGCAGTTACCTCCGTTATGAGCAGTTCTTC. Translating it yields CASSYLRYEQFF.

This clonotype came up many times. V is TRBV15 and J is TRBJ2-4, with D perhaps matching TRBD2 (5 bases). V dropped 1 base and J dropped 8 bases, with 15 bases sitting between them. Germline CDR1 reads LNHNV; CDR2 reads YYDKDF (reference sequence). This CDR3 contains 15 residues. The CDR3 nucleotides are TGTGCCACCAGCAGAGTGACGGGAAGTGGAGACATTCAGTACTTC. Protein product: CATSRVTGSGDIQYF.

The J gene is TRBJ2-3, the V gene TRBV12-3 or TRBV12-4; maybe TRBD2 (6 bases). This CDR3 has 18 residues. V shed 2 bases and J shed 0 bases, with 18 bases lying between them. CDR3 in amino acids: CASSLWGVAESSTDTQYF. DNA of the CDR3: TGTGCCAGCAGTTTATGGGGGGTGGCGGAATCTAGCACAGATACGCAGTATTTT.